These 20 T cell receptor beta chains were sequenced from one sample in a study of shared clonotypes between healthy human individuals. Libraries were prepared by immunoSEQ multiplex PCR; TCRdb keeps only in-frame clonotypes and omits some of them. Of around 500,000 clones in the sample, more than 75% were seen once. Input material: PBMCs. Source of these receptors: a woman aged 40 to 50 in good health. Some clones in this sample may be carry-over from other donors' samples.

This chain connects TRBV11-2 to TRBJ2-1, with D possibly called TRBD1 or TRBD2 (5 bases each). V lost 1 base to trimming and J lost 6 bases, with 7 bases between them. The V gene's germline CDR1 is SGHAT and CDR2 FQNNGV. The CDR3 is 13 residues long. The CDR3 here is CASSLGGSNEQFF. The CDR3 region has the DNA TGTGCCAGCAGCTTAGGGGGGTCCAATGAGCAGTTCTTC.

The chain links TRBV6-5 to TRBJ2-7; 7 bases are shared with TRBD2. Per the germline V gene, CDR1 is MNHEY and CDR2 is SVGAGI. This CDR3 is 13 amino acids long. Trimming cost V 7 bases and J 4 bases; bases outside gene matches: 7. Here the CDR3 DNA reads TGTGCCAGCAAGGCTAGCGGTTCTTACGAGCAGTACTTC. Protein: CASKASGSYEQYF.

The V and J genes are TRBV28 and TRBJ1-1; perhaps TRBD1 as D (6 bases). CDR3 length equals 14 residues. Between the trimmed V and J ends, which lost 6 bases and 7 bases, there was a span of 18 bases. Germline values: CDR1 MDHEN, CDR2 SYDVKM. The DNA for the CDR3 is TGTGCCAGCAGGGCTCGGACAGAAGCCAATGAAGCTTTCTTT. It yields the protein CASRARTEANEAFF.

The V call is TRBV19, the J call TRBJ1-1, with D maybe TRBD1 (6 bases). This CDR3 is 13 amino acids long. The germline V gene has CDR1 LNHDA and CDR2 SQIVND (reference sequence). Between the trimmed V and J ends, which lost 7 bases and 1 base, there was a span of 10 bases. This CDR3 reads CASIGDKNTEAFF. CDR3 coding DNA: TGTGCCAGTATCGGGGACAAGAACACTGAAGCTTTCTTT.

The chain recombines TRBV2 with TRBJ2-3, with D perhaps TRBD1 (6 bases). Germline V gives CDR1 SNHLY, CDR2 FYNNEI. The CDR3 has 15 residues. Between the trimmed V and J ends, which lost 3 bases and 2 bases, there was a span of 12 bases. Here the CDR3 reads CASSETRGTTDTQYF. The CDR3 bases are TGTGCCAGCAGTGAGACGAGGGGGACCACAGATACGCAGTATTTT.

The V and J genes are TRBV20-1 and TRBJ1-2; D not resolved. The CDR3 extends over 11 amino acids. CDR1 is DFQATT and CDR2 is SNEGSKA in the germline V gene (reference sequence). Trimming removed 3 bases from V and 3 bases from J, with 5 bases in between. The CDR3 DNA sequence: TGCAGTGCTAGTCGGTACTATGGCTACACCTTC. Protein sequence: CSASRYYGYTF.

V usage is TRBV19 and J usage is TRBJ2-7; 11 bases agree with TRBD2. Per germline, CDR1 LNHDA and CDR2 SQIVND (reference sequence). With 4 bases clipped from V and 6 bases from J, the junction kept 11 bases outside the gene matches. CDR3 size: 16 residues. For the CDR3, the DNA is TGTGCCAGTAGTACCACCGGACTAGCGGGTTTAGTCGAGCAGTACTTC. Its translation: CASSTTGLAGLVEQYF.

The chain uses TRBV7-3 and TRBJ2-5, with 12 nucleotides matching TRBD2. Trimming cost V 5 bases and J 4 bases; bases outside gene matches: 5. Germline V gene sequence: CDR1 SGHTA, CDR2 FQGTGA. The CDR3 totals 15 residues. CDR3 loop: CASSLGLAGRETQYF. DNA for the CDR3: TGTGCCAGCAGCCTCGGACTAGCGGGAAGAGAGACCCAGTACTTC.

The chain has TRBV5-1 and TRBJ2-5, with 9 bases lining up with TRBD1. After removal of 4 bases from V and 5 bases from J, the junction contained 9 bases not matched to a gene. Germline-derived CDR1 and CDR2 are SGHRS and YFSETQ. CDR3 length: 15 amino acids. The CDR3 bases are TGCGCCAGCAGCCGGGGACAGGGCCCCGAGGAGACCCAGTACTTC. It is translated as CASSRGQGPEETQYF.

The chain joins TRBV29-1 to TRBJ2-1; either TRBD1 or TRBD2 may fit D (7 bases each). Trimming took 3 bases from V and 5 from J, leaving 14 bases between them. There are 14 residues in the CDR3. From germline, CDR1 is SQVTM and CDR2 ANQGSEA. The CDR3 nucleotides read TGCAGCGTTGAGGGAGGGGGCCTTAACAATGAGCAGTTCTTC. As protein: CSVEGGGLNNEQFF.

In its sample, this clone was seen a few times. The V call is TRBV27, the J call TRBJ2-7, with 8 positions matching TRBD1. CDR1 and CDR2 (germline): MNHEY, SMNVEV (reference sequence). The trim removed 2 bases at V and 4 bases at J, leaving 13 bases unmatched. The CDR3 is 17 residues long. CDR3 loop: CASSLGPPGGVSYEQYF. The CDR3 DNA is TGTGCCAGCAGTTTAGGTCCTCCAGGGGGCGTCAGTTACGAGCAGTACTTC.

The chain is built from TRBV11-2 and TRBJ2-2, with 13 bases fitting TRBD2. The length of the CDR3 is 16 residues. Germline CDR1 is SGHAT and CDR2 is FQNNGV. Trimming cost V 5 bases and J 5 bases; bases outside gene matches: 5. CDR3 region: CASSPPGLAGTGELFF. The CDR3 bases are TGTGCCAGCAGCCCCCCGGGACTAGCGGGAACCGGGGAGCTGTTTTTT.

The rearrangement joins TRBV9 to TRBJ2-1; possibly TRBD1 or TRBD2 for D (5 bases each). Trimming removed 2 bases at V and 4 bases at J, with 13 bases between. This CDR3 is 15 amino acids long. The germline V gene has CDR1 SGDLS and CDR2 YYNGEE. In DNA form, the CDR3 reads TGTGCCAGCAGCGTTCTGGGGGAGAGGTACAATGAGCAGTTCTTC. Its translation: CASSVLGERYNEQFF. The full variable domain, its missing parts supplied by reference TRBV9 and TRBJ2-1, is DSGVTQTPKHLITATGQRVTLRCSPRSGDLSVYWYQQSLDQGLQFLIQYYNGEERAKGNILERFSAQQFPDLHSELNLSSLELGDSALYFCASSVLGERYNEQFFGPGTRLTVL.

This clone appeared a few times. This chain joins TRBV4-1 and TRBJ2-3; 8 bases fit TRBD2. Germline loops: CDR1 MGHRA, CDR2 YSYEKL. V was pared by 1 base and J by 7 bases, with 10 bases of the junction left unmatched. This CDR3 region has 16 residues. Written as DNA, the CDR3 is TGCGCCAGCAGCCAAGGGGCAGCGGGAGTTCTAAATACGCAGTATTTT. Its protein is CASSQGAAGVLNTQYF.

V usage is TRBV28 and J usage is TRBJ2-7; TRBD1 matches 9 bases. This CDR3 comprises 15 residues. V shed 1 base and J 8 bases; nucleotides not matched to a gene: 9. Germline V lookup: CDR1 MDHEN, CDR2 SYDVKM. The CDR3 DNA is TGTGCCAGCAGTTTATCCGGGACAGGGTTAGGCCAGCAGTACTTC. Its protein is CASSLSGTGLGQQYF.

This clone was counted only a few times. This sequence joins TRBV19 and TRBJ2-2; perhaps TRBD2 as D (6 bases). Germline V CDR1 and CDR2: LNHDA, SQIVND (reference sequence). This CDR3 is built from 13 residues. Trimming removed 5 bases at V and 8 bases at J, with 12 bases between. CDR3 residues: CASSAGGAGELFF. DNA of the CDR3: TGTGCCAGTAGTGCAGGAGGGGCTGGGGAGCTGTTTTTT.

This chain joins TRBV5-1 and TRBJ1-6; 7 bases match TRBD1. With 3 bases clipped from V and 7 bases from J, the junction kept 10 bases outside the gene matches. The CDR3 consists of 16 residues. Germline CDR1 reads SGHRS; CDR2 reads YFSETQ. The CDR3 loop is CASSSTYRGSNSPLHF. Here the CDR3 DNA reads TGCGCCAGCAGCTCAACATACAGGGGTTCGAATTCACCCCTCCACTTT.

A remark on this clone: Other DNA sequences from this sample encode an identical CDR3 as well. The chain uses TRBV5-1 and TRBJ2-3; TRBD2 matches 7 bases. J lost 3 bases, V lost 0 bases, and 1 base had no gene match. The CDR3 sequence is 14 residues long. The V gene's germline CDR1 is SGHRS and CDR2 YFSETQ. In DNA form, the CDR3 reads TGCGCCAGCAGCTTGGCGGGAGGAACAGATACGCAGTATTTT. Protein product: CASSLAGGTDTQYF.

The chain is built from TRBV5-1 and TRBJ2-1, with 7 bases identical to TRBD1. Per germline, CDR1 SGHRS and CDR2 YFSETQ. The CDR3 loop spans 14 amino acids. The trim removed 4 bases at V and 9 bases at J, leaving 10 bases unmatched. This CDR3 reads CASSPTDREPEQFF. The CDR3 region has the DNA TGCGCCAGCAGCCCGACAGACAGGGAACCTGAGCAGTTCTTC.

This clone was recorded only once. The DNA of the CDR3 is TGTGCCAGCAGCTTAAAAGATGGGCCAGGGCAGAACTACGAGCAGTACTTC. Protein: CASSLKDGPGQNYEQYF. The chain couples TRBV7-3 to TRBJ2-7; perhaps TRBD1 as D (5 bases). The germline V gene has CDR1 SGHTA and CDR2 FQGTGA. This CDR3 is built from 17 residues. Trimming took off 1 base at V and 3 bases at J, with 19 bases between the two ends.